This TCR beta chain was sequenced during a study of cytomegalovirus exposure and HLA in healthy donors. CDR3 size: 20 residues. From germline, CDR1 is GTSNPN and CDR2 SVGIG (reference sequence). V lost 0 bases to trimming and J lost 0 bases; unmatched junction nucleotides: 12. Study findings and constraints: TCR beta V- and J-gene trimming was later associated with a missense DCLRE1C variant. As was reported, the classifier diagnosed cytomegalovirus status with high specificity and sensitivity. TCR association rates varied by HLA locus in a later analysis, with DRB1 highest and HLA-C lowest. With further analysis later on, most CMV-associated TCR beta chains appeared HLA-restricted.

As to this clone: The antigen is undetermined.

Researchers ran the PCR with 60 Vbeta and 13 Jbeta primers. Libraries were prepared by immunoSEQ multiplex PCR; TCRdb keeps only in-frame clonotypes and omits some of them. This sample has 250,000 or so clones, with 80% to 85% found just once. The TCR was taken from a woman aged 55-75 years in good health and CMV-seropositive. The chain uses TRBV30 and TRBJ2-1; 12 nucleotides align to TRBD2. Material: PBMCs. The CDR3 DNA is TGTGCCTGGAGTGTACTTAGGAGGACTAGCGGGGTTAGCTCCTACAATGAGCAGTTCTTC. Amino acid sequence: CAWSVLRRTSGVSSYNEQFF.